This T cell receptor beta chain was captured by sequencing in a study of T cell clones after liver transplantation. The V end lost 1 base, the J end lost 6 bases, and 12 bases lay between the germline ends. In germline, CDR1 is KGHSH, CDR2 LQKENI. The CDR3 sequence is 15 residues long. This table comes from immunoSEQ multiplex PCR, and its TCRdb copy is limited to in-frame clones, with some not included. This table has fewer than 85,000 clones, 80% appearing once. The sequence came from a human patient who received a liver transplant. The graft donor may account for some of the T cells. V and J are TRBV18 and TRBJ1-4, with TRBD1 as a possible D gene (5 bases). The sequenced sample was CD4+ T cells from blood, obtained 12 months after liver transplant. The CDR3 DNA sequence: TGTGCCAGCTCACCACGGGGCCCTAGCTATGAAAAACTGTTTTTT. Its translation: CASSPRGPSYEKLFF.